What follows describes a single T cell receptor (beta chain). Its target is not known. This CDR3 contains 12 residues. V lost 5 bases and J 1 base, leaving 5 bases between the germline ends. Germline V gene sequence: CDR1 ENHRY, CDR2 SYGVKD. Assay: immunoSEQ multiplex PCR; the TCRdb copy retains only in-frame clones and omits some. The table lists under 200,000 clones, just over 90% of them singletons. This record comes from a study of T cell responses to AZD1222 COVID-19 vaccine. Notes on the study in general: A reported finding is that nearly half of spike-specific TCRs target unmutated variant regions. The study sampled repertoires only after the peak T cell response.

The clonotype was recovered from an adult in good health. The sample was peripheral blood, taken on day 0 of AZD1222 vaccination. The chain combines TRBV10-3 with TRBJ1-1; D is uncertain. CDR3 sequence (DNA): TGTGCCATCAGTCTATGGAACACTGAAGCTTTCTTT. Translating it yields CAISLWNTEAFF.